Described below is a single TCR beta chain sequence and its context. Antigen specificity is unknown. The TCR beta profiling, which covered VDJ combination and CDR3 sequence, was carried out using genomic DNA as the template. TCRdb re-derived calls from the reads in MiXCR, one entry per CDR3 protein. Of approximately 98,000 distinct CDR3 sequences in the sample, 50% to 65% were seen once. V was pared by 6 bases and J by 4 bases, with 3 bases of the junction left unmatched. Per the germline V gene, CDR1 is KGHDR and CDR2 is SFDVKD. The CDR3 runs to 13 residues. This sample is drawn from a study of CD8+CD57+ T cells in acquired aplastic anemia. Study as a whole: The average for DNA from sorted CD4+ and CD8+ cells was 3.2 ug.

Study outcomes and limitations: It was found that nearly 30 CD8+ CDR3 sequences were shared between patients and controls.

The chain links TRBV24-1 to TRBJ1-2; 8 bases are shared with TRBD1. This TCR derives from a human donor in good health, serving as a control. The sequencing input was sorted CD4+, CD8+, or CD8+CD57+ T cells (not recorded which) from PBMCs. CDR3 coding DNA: TGTGCCACCAGTTCCGGGACAGGCTATGGCTACACCTTC. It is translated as CATSSGTGYGYTF.